This paragraph reports one TCR beta chain. Original processing methods: Reference gene primer amplification yielded estimated nucleated cell counts. TCRdb's copy holds only in-frame clones and misses some; the assay was immunoSEQ multiplex PCR. V and J calls and clone size follow that table, whereas D and trimming were derived from the DNA. The data hold some 150,000 clones, with more than 80% observed a single time. This sample is part of a study of blood T cell repertoires in COVID-19. Background on the study: Samples taken during acute and convalescent COVID-19 were collected in the United States, Italy and Spain. The cDNA or gDNA used as material had been derived from T cells, B-cell-depleted T cells, or PBMCs.

Trimming removed 4 bases at V and 0 bases at J, with 16 bases between. Looked up from germline, CDR1 is SGHNT and CDR2 is YENEEA. The CDR3 sequence is 17 residues long. The J gene is TRBJ2-1, the V gene TRBV11-3; D might be TRBD2 (5 bases). Sequenced material: peripheral blood. The sequence was collected from a human donor with acute or convalescent COVID-19. The donor label of this sample is uncertain. CDR3 coding DNA: TGTGCCAGCAGCTCCGGAGGTACCGGCAGCTCCTACAATGAGCAGTTCTTC. It specifies CASSSGGTGSSYNEQFF.